This is a list of T cell receptor beta chains from one sample in a study of patients and donors after allogeneic stem cell transplantation. TCRdb re-called the RT-PCR reads through MiXCR, storing one row per CDR3 protein. The sample contains about a million distinct CDR3 sequences, around 17% of which appear only once. Specimen: blood, either unsorted or a sorted T cell fraction (not recorded which). These TCRs come from a human donor who was either an allogeneic HSCT recipient or a stem cell or donor lymphocyte infusion donor (not recorded which). It is not recorded whose cells these are; they may come from a transplant donor. CDR3s leave out the opening cysteine and the closing phenylalanine or tryptophan. A D gene is named only where the DNA matches it firmly.

TRBJ1-2	TRBV12-3/TRBV12-4	NA	ASSTLTRGYT
TRBJ1-4	TRBV27	NA	ASTQSRSGPGKLF
TRBJ1-2	TRBV5-1	TRBD1	ASSLASTTGVGGYT
TRBJ2-3	TRBV20-1	TRBD2	SAQSTSGTDTQY
TRBJ1-3	TRBV15	NA	ATSRDGNSGNTIY
TRBJ2-7	TRBV20-1	NA	SVAPLRARSYEQY
TRBJ2-3	TRBV5-1	TRBD2	ASSLGPTSGDTQY
TRBJ2-7	TRBV12-3/TRBV12-4	NA	ASGKTDSYEQY
TRBJ2-1	TRBV27	TRBD1	ASTDRGSLYNEQF
TRBJ2-5	TRBV7-6	NA	ASSSRPVETQY
TRBJ2-1	TRBV2	NA	ASSGDFNNEQF
TRBJ1-1	TRBV4-3	NA	ASSQHPTGSSEAF
TRBJ1-3	TRBV9	NA	ASKEGSGNTIY
TRBJ1-2	TRBV6-1	NA	ASTDPFGANYGYT
TRBJ1-1	TRBV7-2	NA	ASSSAQGTEAF
TRBJ2-3	TRBV6-5	TRBD2	ASSNYIGLADTDTQY
TRBJ2-3	TRBV20-1	NA	SAYPRAALFRTDTQY
TRBJ1-5	TRBV7-8	NA	ASSPPVVGRGSNQPQH
TRBJ1-4	TRBV6-1	NA	ASSETGSGGEKLF
TRBJ1-6	TRBV2	NA	ASIRESRATKSPLH
TRBJ2-3	TRBV5-1	TRBD2	ASSPPTSGADTQY
TRBJ2-1	TRBV7-9	TRBD2	ASRWTSGSKEQF
TRBJ2-7	TRBV20-1	TRBD1	SARDGTGRSYEQY
TRBJ2-1	TRBV4-1	TRBD2	ASAGLAILDEQF
TRBJ2-5	TRBV29-1	TRBD2	SVEVAGGLETQY
TRBJ1-1	TRBV6-1	NA	ASSPRRGQGPRGTEAF
TRBJ2-1	TRBV5-6	NA	ASSLRTGGGQVQF
TRBJ1-4	TRBV12-3/TRBV12-4	NA	ASSNPIRDEKLF
TRBJ2-4	TRBV12-3/TRBV12-4	TRBD2	ASSFQRLAGWGAKNIQY
TRBJ1-2	TRBV6-5	NA	ASSSGRNYGYT
TRBJ2-1	TRBV4-1	TRBD2	ASSQGLAGGPRRNEQF
TRBJ2-7	TRBV18	NA	ASSLIRDKVYEQY
TRBJ2-2	TRBV2	TRBD1	ASSLQGETGELF
TRBJ2-5	TRBV5-1	TRBD2	ASSLGLAGPHQETQY
TRBJ2-5	TRBV5-1	NA	ASSSTGTQEETQY
TRBJ1-3	TRBV20-1	NA	SASDRLLAGNTIY
TRBJ2-2	TRBV5-1	NA	ASSTTTQRSPGELF
TRBJ2-3	TRBV3-1	TRBD1	ASSQATGRGADTQY
TRBJ2-5	TRBV4-1	TRBD1	ASSQDRGTKTQETQY
TRBJ2-1	TRBV7-9	NA	ASSLGFNWGTYNEQF